These 25 T cell receptor beta chains were sequenced from one sample in a study of persistence of HIV-infected CD4 T cells. The libraries were made with immunoSEQ version 4 in survey mode. The table came from immunoSEQ multiplex PCR; TCRdb's copy has only in-frame clones and leaves some out. This table holds 25,000 to 35,000 clones, around 80% found once. Lysates of CMV-infected fibroblasts at around 9.9 ug/mL stimulated these cells. Sorted nonresponding memory CD4+ T cells were CD40L-negative, CD69-negative, CD45RO-high. Antigen specificity for these receptors is unknown. Here the sequenced sample was CD4+ T cells sorted from PBMCs after approximately 19-hour stimulation, taken from a patient who received antiretroviral therapy. The origin of the receptors is an adult woman with HIV who was CMV-seropositive.

V and J are TRBV10-2 and TRBJ1-3; the D is unclear. Between the trimmed V and J ends, which lost 6 bases and 0 bases, there was a span of 0 bases. This CDR3 has 11 amino acids. Germline CDR1 reads WSHSY; CDR2 reads SAAADI. CDR3 coding DNA: TGCGCCAGCAGCTCTGGAAACACCATATATTTT. This sequence encodes CASSSGNTIYF.

The CDR3 DNA reads as TGTGCCAGCAGCACCGCACAGGTACCGAATTCACCCCTCCACTTT. It yields the protein CASSTAQVPNSPLHF. This chain joins TRBV7-8 and TRBJ1-6, with a possible D match to TRBD1 (5 bases). V lost 5 bases, J lost 7 bases, and 15 bases lay in between. CDR3 length: 15 amino acids. Germline assignment: CDR1 SGHVS and CDR2 FQNEAQ.

V and J are TRBV18 and TRBJ1-2; the D is unclear. The V and J ends lost 1 base and 7 bases respectively, with 13 bases between them. The CDR3 covers 14 residues. CDR1 is KGHSH, CDR2 LQKENI, per germline. In DNA form, the CDR3 reads TGTGCCAGCTCACCACTTGGGGAGCCCGGTGGCTACACCTTC. Residues: CASSPLGEPGGYTF.

The J gene is TRBJ1-1, the V gene TRBV6-6, with no clear D. Germline loops: CDR1 MNHNY, CDR2 SVGAGI (reference sequence). Trimming shortened V by 2 bases and J by 2 bases, and 6 bases separated the two germline ends. The length of the CDR3 is 13 residues. The CDR3 DNA follows: TGTGCCAGCAGTTACCGTTTTAACACTGAAGCTTTCTTT. It translates to CASSYRFNTEAFF.

The gene calls are TRBV28 and TRBJ1-1; 7 bases map to TRBD1. Per the germline V gene, CDR1 is MDHEN and CDR2 is SYDVKM. The CDR3 runs to 16 residues. V lost 5 bases, J lost 3 bases, and 12 bases stayed unmatched. The CDR3 DNA is TGTGCCAGCAGTCAACTTCGACAGGGAAGGGACACTGAAGCTTTCTTT. Its translation: CASSQLRQGRDTEAFF.

This clone was seen a handful of times. V gene TRBV19 combines with J gene TRBJ1-5; TRBD1 aligns across 8 bases. Per the germline V gene, CDR1 is LNHDA and CDR2 is SQIVND (reference sequence). The trim removed 4 bases at V and 1 base at J, leaving 6 bases unmatched. This CDR3 spans 16 amino acids. This CDR3 is CASSNYYRGSNQPQHF. Here the CDR3 DNA reads TGTGCCAGTAGTAATTATTACAGGGGGAGCAATCAGCCCCAGCATTTT.

The chain is built from TRBV7-9 and TRBJ1-5, with D tentatively TRBD1 (6 bases). Trimming left V 5 bases short and J 0 bases short, with 11 bases between. The CDR3 has 15 residues. Germline loops: CDR1 SEHNR, CDR2 FQNEAQ (reference sequence). The CDR3 nucleotides are TGTGCCAGCAGCGCCACAGGGTCTAGCAATCAGCCCCAGCATTTT. Its protein is CASSATGSSNQPQHF.

The chain has TRBV6-5 and TRBJ2-7; D may correspond to TRBD1 or TRBD2 (5 bases each). Trimming cost V 4 bases and J 0 bases, with 13 bases left between them. Germline assignment: CDR1 MNHEY and CDR2 SVGAGI. The CDR3 has 15 residues. The CDR3 DNA reads TGTGCCAGCAGTTTGGGACGGTCGAGCTCCTACGAGCAGTACTTC. Protein product: CASSLGRSSSYEQYF.

The rearrangement links TRBV6-1 to TRBJ1-5, with TRBD1 identical over 7 bases. The junction had 12 bases not matched to a gene; V was cut back by 1 base and J by 6 bases. Germline values: CDR1 MNHNS, CDR2 SASEGT. The length of the CDR3 is 17 residues. In DNA form, the CDR3 reads TGTGCCAGCAGTGAAGGGAGGGGGCTGACGTACGGTCAGCCCCAGCATTTT. Translating gives CASSEGRGLTYGQPQHF.

The chain is built from TRBV5-1 and TRBJ2-3; no definite D call. V was shortened by 5 bases and J by 3 bases, with 16 bases between the two germline ends. There are 15 residues in the CDR3. Germline V lookup: CDR1 SGHRS, CDR2 YFSETQ. CDR3 DNA sequence: TGCGCCAGCAGAATAGGTGGTCCTTGGACAGATACGCAGTATTTT. Encoded protein: CASRIGGPWTDTQYF.

In the case of this clone: The same CDR3 arises from other DNA sequences in this sample as well. The chain combines TRBV5-5 with TRBJ1-2, with D uncertain. The germline V gene encodes CDR1 SGHKS and CDR2 YYEKEE (reference sequence). Trimming cost V 4 bases and J 2 bases, with 9 bases left between them. This CDR3 region has 13 residues. CDR3 DNA sequence: TGTGCCAGCAGCCCCGACGGCAACTATGGCTACACCTTC. Translation gives CASSPDGNYGYTF.

The rearrangement uses TRBV10-1 and TRBJ1-5; D remains unclear. V lost 5 bases to trimming and J lost 3 bases, with 8 bases between them. From germline, CDR1 is WNHNN and CDR2 SYGVQD (reference sequence). CDR3 length: 13 amino acids. CDR3 region: CASSRDPNQPQHF. The CDR3 DNA reads as TGCGCCAGCAGTAGGGATCCCAATCAGCCCCAGCATTTT.

V gene TRBV5-1 combines with J gene TRBJ1-4; TRBD1 aligns across 8 bases. Germline-derived CDR1 and CDR2 are SGHRS and YFSETQ. The trim removed 4 bases at V and 6 bases at J, leaving 8 bases unmatched. The CDR3 runs to 15 residues. For the CDR3, the DNA is TGCGCCAGCAGCCAGCAGACAGGGGCTGATGAAAAACTGTTTTTT. This sequence encodes CASSQQTGADEKLFF.

J is TRBJ2-1 and V is TRBV18; TRBD2 agrees at 10 bases. With 2 bases clipped from V and 0 bases from J, the junction kept 4 bases outside the gene matches. This CDR3 spans 17 amino acids. Germline V gene data show CDR1 as KGHSH and CDR2 as LQKENI. CDR3 loop: CASSPRSGGASYNEQFF. CDR3 DNA sequence: TGTGCCAGCTCACCAAGGAGCGGGGGGGCCTCCTACAATGAGCAGTTCTTC.

The chain has TRBV20-1 and TRBJ1-1; D remains ambiguous. Between the trimmed V and J ends, which lost 3 bases and 0 bases, there was a span of 8 bases. CDR3 length equals 13 residues. The germline gives CDR1 DFQATT, CDR2 SNEGSKA (reference sequence). The CDR3 sequence is CSASGRLNTEAFF. The CDR3 bases are TGCAGTGCTAGTGGCAGGCTGAACACTGAAGCTTTCTTT.

This chain links TRBV30 with TRBJ2-6; 8 bases match TRBD1. Trimming removed 5 bases from V and 0 bases from J; junction bases left unmatched: 6. From germline, CDR1 is GTSNPN and CDR2 SVGIG (reference sequence). The CDR3 runs to 16 residues. In DNA form, the CDR3 reads TGTGCCTGGGCGAGACAGGGGTTCTCTGGGGCCAACGTCCTGACTTTC. This sequence encodes CAWARQGFSGANVLTF.

The chain has TRBV19 and TRBJ2-4; possible D gene TRBD1, 6 bases. The CDR3 has 15 amino acids. CDR1 and CDR2 (germline): LNHDA, SQIVND (reference sequence). V lost 5 bases, J lost 1 base, and 12 bases lay in between. Here the CDR3 DNA reads TGTGCCAGTAGTGCCACCACAGGGGCCAAAAACATTCAGTACTTC. Amino acids: CASSATTGAKNIQYF.

The J gene is TRBJ2-7, the V gene TRBV5-8, with D perhaps TRBD2 (5 bases). CDR3 length: 11 amino acids. Germline assignment: CDR1 SGHTS and CDR2 YDEGEE. V was cut by 0 bases and J by 7 bases, with 5 bases left in between. In DNA, the CDR3 is TGTGCCAGCAGCTTGGGAGGGGAGCAGTACTTC. It translates to CASSLGGEQYF.

CDR3 sequence reads: CASSVGGGLGEPQHF. DNA of the CDR3: TGTGCCAGCAGCGTAGGGGGCGGCTTGGGAGAGCCCCAGCATTTT. The chain has TRBV9 and TRBJ1-5, with a possible D match to TRBD1 (5 bases). CDR1 is SGDLS and CDR2 is YYNGEE in the germline V gene. The CDR3 is made up of 15 amino acids. V lost 0 bases, J lost 8 bases, and 15 bases lay in between.

The CDR3 loop is CASGRADEAFF. DNA of the CDR3: TGTGCCAGTGGGAGGGCAGATGAAGCTTTCTTT. This rearrangement joins TRBV19 to TRBJ1-1; D gene unclear. The ends were cut back, 8 bases at V and 7 bases at J, with 11 bases in the middle. Germline V gene sequence: CDR1 LNHDA, CDR2 SQIVND (reference sequence). The CDR3 sequence is 11 residues long.

The chain uses TRBV4-1 and TRBJ2-1, with 10 bases aligning to TRBD1. J lost 6 bases, V lost 3 bases, and 5 bases had no gene match. CDR1 is MGHRA and CDR2 is YSYEKL in the germline V gene. The CDR3 loop spans 15 amino acids. CDR3 bases: TGCGCCAGCAGCCAGGAGACAGGGGGCCTCAATGAGCAGTTCTTC. Its protein is CASSQETGGLNEQFF.

V and J are TRBV5-4 and TRBJ2-7; D could derive from TRBD1 or TRBD2 (5 bases each). The germline CDR1 and CDR2 sequences are SGHNT and YYREEE (reference sequence). The CDR3 is made up of 13 amino acids. Trimming removed 4 bases from V and 2 bases from J, with 10 bases in between. CDR3 amino acids: CASSRDGAYEQYV. The CDR3 nucleotides are TGTGCCAGCAGCCGGGACGGGGCCTACGAGCAGTACGTC.

This rearrangement joins TRBV9 to TRBJ2-5; D is undetermined. Germline V gives CDR1 SGDLS, CDR2 YYNGEE. The V end was cut by 0 bases, the J end by 4 bases, with 13 bases between. The CDR3 sequence is 15 residues long. The CDR3 coding sequence is TGTGCCAGCAGCGTAGGGAGTGTAAATGGAGAGACCCAGTACTTC. This gives the protein CASSVGSVNGETQYF.

The chain combines TRBV10-3 with TRBJ1-2; no clear D. This CDR3 spans 14 amino acids. Looked up from germline, CDR1 is ENHRY and CDR2 is SYGVKD. V was trimmed by 6 bases and J by 2 bases, leaving 13 bases between them. The CDR3 reads CAIRSLQRNYGYTF. The CDR3 nucleotides are TGTGCCATCAGGAGTCTACAGAGAAACTATGGCTACACCTTC.

The gene calls are TRBV6-5 and TRBJ1-6, with a tentative D call TRBD1 (5 bases). Trimming cost V 4 bases and J 6 bases, with 10 bases left between them. The CDR3 loop spans 14 amino acids. Per germline, CDR1 MNHEY and CDR2 SVGAGI. The CDR3 nucleotides are TGTGCCAGCAGTTGGGGCGGGAGTAATTCACCCCTCCACTTT. It is translated as CASSWGGSNSPLHF.